These 2 T cell receptor beta chains were all obtained from the same sample, sequenced in a study of immune evolution from preneoplasia to lung adenocarcinoma. TCRdb's table, derived via immunoSEQ multiplex PCR, lists solely in-frame clones and lacks some. The sample lists several thousand clones; roughly 80% were seen once. The sequencing input was FFPE minimally invasive lung adenocarcinoma tissue. The source of these receptors is a donor older than 65 with lung adenocarcinoma.

This clone is a singleton in its sample. The genes are TRBV6-1 and TRBJ2-7, with D perhaps TRBD1 or TRBD2 (6 bases each). Germline CDR1 and CDR2: MNHNS and SASEGT. V lost 7 bases and J lost 6, with 16 bases in between. The CDR3 spans 13 residues. CDR3 nucleotides: TGTGCCAGCACCCTCGAGGGGGGAGGCGAGCAGTACTTC. Translating gives CASTLEGGGEQYF.

The V gene is TRBV6-1, the J gene TRBJ2-5; 10 nucleotides align to TRBD1. V gave up 6 bases and J gave up 5 bases; unmatched junction bases: 9. Germline V gene lookup returns CDR1 MNHNS and CDR2 SASEGT. This CDR3 is built from 15 residues. In DNA form, the CDR3 reads TGTGCCAGCAGGGGGACAGGGGCCTTTGGGGAGACCCAGTACTTC. Translated: CASRGTGAFGETQYF.